There are many counts of the clone carrying this T cell receptor (beta chain). What it recognizes is unknown. These data belong to a study of naive and memory T cell subsets. The library had UMIs added by 3' ligation of an oligonucleotide to TCR cDNA. Ligated cDNA underwent four rounds of PCR with nested alpha and beta constant region primers and SP2. Reverse transcription of blood and skin TCR RNA was primed at alpha and beta constant regions. In TCRdb, the 5' RACE reads were re-called with MiXCR into one record per CDR3 protein. Of tens of thousands of distinct CDR3 sequences in the sample, less than 10% are singletons; the top ten hold approximately 10%. Regarding the study as a whole: Potentially, T cell activation and differentiation skew this RNA-based measurement.

The receptor was isolated from a female donor in good health.

The DNA of the CDR3 is TGTGCCAGCAGCTTGATCGCAGGGAAGGATACGCAGTATTTT. Its protein is CASSLIAGKDTQYF. The J gene is TRBJ2-3, the V gene TRBV5-5, with D possibly matching TRBD1 (5 bases). The CDR3 length is 14 residues. Germline-derived CDR1 and CDR2 are SGHKS and YYEKEE (reference sequence). The ends were cut back, 1 base at V and 6 bases at J, with 12 bases in the middle.